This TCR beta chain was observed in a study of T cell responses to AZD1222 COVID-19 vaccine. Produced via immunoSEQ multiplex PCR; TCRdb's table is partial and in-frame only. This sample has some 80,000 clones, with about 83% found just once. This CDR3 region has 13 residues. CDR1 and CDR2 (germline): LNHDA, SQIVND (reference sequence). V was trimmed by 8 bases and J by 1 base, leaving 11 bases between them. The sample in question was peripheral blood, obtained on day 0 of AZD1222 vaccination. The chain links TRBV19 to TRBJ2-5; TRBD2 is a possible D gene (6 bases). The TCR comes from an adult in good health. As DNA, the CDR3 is TGTGCCAGTGCGGGGCGGGTCCAAGAGACCCAGTACTTC. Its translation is CASAGRVQETQYF.